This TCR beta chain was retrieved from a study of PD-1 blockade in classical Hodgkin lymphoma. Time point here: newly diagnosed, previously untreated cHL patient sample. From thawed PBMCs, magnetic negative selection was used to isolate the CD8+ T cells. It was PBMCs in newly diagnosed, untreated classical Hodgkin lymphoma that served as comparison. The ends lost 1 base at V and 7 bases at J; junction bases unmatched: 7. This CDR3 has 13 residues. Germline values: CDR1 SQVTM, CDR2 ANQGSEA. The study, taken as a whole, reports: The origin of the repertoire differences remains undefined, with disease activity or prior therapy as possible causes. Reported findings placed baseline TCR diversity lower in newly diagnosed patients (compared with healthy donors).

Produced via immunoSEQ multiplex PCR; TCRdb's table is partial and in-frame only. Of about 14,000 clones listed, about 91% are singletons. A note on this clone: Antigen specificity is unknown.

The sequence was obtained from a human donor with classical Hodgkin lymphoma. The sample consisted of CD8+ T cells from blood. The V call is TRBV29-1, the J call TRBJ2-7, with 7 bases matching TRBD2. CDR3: CSVEARESGEQYF. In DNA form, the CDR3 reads TGCAGCGTTGAAGCGCGGGAGTCCGGGGAGCAGTACTTC.